Below are 8 T cell receptor beta chains sequenced from a single sample in a study of blood T cell repertoires in COVID-19. Generated by immunoSEQ multiplex PCR, the TCRdb table keeps only in-frame clones and is missing some. Altogether 180,000 or so clones are present, around four fifths being singletons, with the ten largest covering about 4%. Sample: PBMCs or T cells enriched from blood (not recorded which). The receptors were sampled from a woman aged 50 to 60 in a cohort exposed to, infected with or recovered from COVID-19 (not recorded which).

The sample holds a few counts of this clone. The V and J genes are TRBV7-2 and TRBJ2-7; TRBD1 matches 7 bases. Losses at the gene ends were 5 bases for V and 0 bases for J; bases not matched to a gene: 7. CDR3 length: 15 residues. From germline, CDR1 is SGHTA and CDR2 FQGNSA. The CDR3 region has the DNA TGTGCCAGCAGCGAACGGACAGGTCTCTCCTACGAGCAGTACTTC. Protein: CASSERTGLSYEQYF.

The gene calls are TRBV9 and TRBJ1-3; 8 nucleotides match TRBD1. The CDR3 length is 15 residues. The V segment lost 3 bases and the J segment 2 bases; nucleotides outside the gene matches: 4. Looked up from germline, CDR1 is SGDLS and CDR2 is YYNGEE. For the CDR3, the DNA is TGTGCCAGCAGCGCCCGGACAGGGCCTGGAAACACCATATATTTT. Amino acid sequence: CASSARTGPGNTIYF.

This rearrangement joins TRBV19 to TRBJ1-1; possibly TRBD1 for D (5 bases). V shed 2 bases and J shed 8 bases, with 9 bases lying between them. This CDR3 region has 12 residues. Per germline, CDR1 LNHDA and CDR2 SQIVND (reference sequence). CDR3 coding DNA: TGTGCCAGTAGTATAAGTAGGGGAGAAGCTTTCTTT. Translating it yields CASSISRGEAFF.

The chain is built from TRBV30 and TRBJ1-3; 10 bases align to TRBD1. This CDR3 is built from 16 residues. J lost 7 bases, V lost 4 bases, and 13 bases had no gene match. Germline-derived CDR1 and CDR2 are GTSNPN and SVGIG (reference sequence). For the CDR3, the DNA is TGTGCCTGGAACGGGACAGGGGATTTGTGGAAGAACACCATATATTTT. Encoded protein: CAWNGTGDLWKNTIYF.

The chain couples TRBV24-1 to TRBJ1-6; D not resolved. Trimming took 5 bases from V and 7 from J, leaving 11 bases between them. Germline V gene sequence: CDR1 KGHDR, CDR2 SFDVKD. The CDR3 length is 14 residues. CDR3 in amino acids: CATSGRNPNSPLHF. The CDR3 DNA reads TGTGCCACCAGTGGCAGGAACCCCAATTCACCCCTCCACTTT.

The chain joins TRBV5-1 to TRBJ1-5, with 12 bases fitting TRBD1. The CDR3 has 14 amino acids. Per germline, CDR1 SGHRS and CDR2 YFSETQ. V gave up 4 bases and J gave up 11 bases; unmatched junction bases: 7. CDR3 DNA: TGCGCCAGCAGCCCGGGACAGGGGGCACATGCCCAGCATTTT. Residues: CASSPGQGAHAQHF. Full variable domain (outside the CDR3, taken from reference TRBV5-1 and TRBJ1-5): KAGVTQTPRYLIKTRGQQVTLSCSPISGHRSVSWYQQTPGQGLQFLFEYFSETQRNKGNFPGRFSGRQFSNSRSEMNVSTLELGDSALYLCASSPGQGAHAQHFGDGTRLSIL.

This clone has only one observation. This chain links TRBV5-1 with TRBJ1-1, with D possibly TRBD1 on 6 matching bases. CDR1 and CDR2 from the germline V gene are SGHRS and YFSETQ. The CDR3 is made up of 16 amino acids. V was cut by 6 bases and J by 0 bases, with 18 bases left in between. CDR3: CASTLGTGQMNTEAFF. The CDR3 coding sequence is TGCGCCAGCACCCTGGGGACCGGACAGATGAACACTGAAGCTTTCTTT.

Comments on this clone: The junction departs from germline at one end; a sequencing error may be responsible. The DNA of the CDR3 is TGTGCCAGCAGGCAAGCAGGACAGGGCTCCTACGAGCAGTACTTC. Encoded protein: CASRQAGQGSYEQYF. V gene TRBV4-2 combines with J gene TRBJ2-7; 8 positions match TRBD1. The CDR3 consists of 15 residues. Germline V gene lookup returns CDR1 LGHNA and CDR2 YNFKEQ.